This T cell receptor (beta chain) emerged from a study of beta chain features in type 1 diabetes. General study results and limits: Patients showed naive, central memory and Treg TCRB repertoires that appeared more similar than those of healthy donors. Moderate but significant shortening of TCRB CDR3s was recorded in all four CD4+ subsets from Type 1 diabetes patients. Patients and controls would be equally affected if PCR favored shorter templates.

Expressed TCRB transcripts were sequenced because the isolated RNA had all been reverse transcribed beforehand. Profiling relied on immunoSEQ multiplex PCR, and the TCRdb table lists in-frame clones only, not all of them. The sample holds roughly 330,000 clones, approximately 12% seen once. With respect to this clone: The antigen is not known.

Markers CD45RO/CCR7/CD25/CD127/CD95/CD27 served to sort CD4+ naive, central memory, regulatory and stem cell-like memory cells. V lost 3 bases and J lost 8, with 16 bases in between. Germline V gene sequence: CDR1 SNHLY, CDR2 FYNNEI. The CDR3 spans 15 residues. This receptor was obtained from a woman younger than 30 with type 1 diabetes. The chain is built from TRBV2 and TRBJ1-4, with D maybe TRBD1 (5 bases). The sequencing input was naive CD4+ T cells from blood. CDR3 nucleotides: TGTGCCAGCAGTGAGGGGCGGGGCGAGTCGGAAAAACTGTTTTTT. Translated, it gives CASSEGRGESEKLFF.